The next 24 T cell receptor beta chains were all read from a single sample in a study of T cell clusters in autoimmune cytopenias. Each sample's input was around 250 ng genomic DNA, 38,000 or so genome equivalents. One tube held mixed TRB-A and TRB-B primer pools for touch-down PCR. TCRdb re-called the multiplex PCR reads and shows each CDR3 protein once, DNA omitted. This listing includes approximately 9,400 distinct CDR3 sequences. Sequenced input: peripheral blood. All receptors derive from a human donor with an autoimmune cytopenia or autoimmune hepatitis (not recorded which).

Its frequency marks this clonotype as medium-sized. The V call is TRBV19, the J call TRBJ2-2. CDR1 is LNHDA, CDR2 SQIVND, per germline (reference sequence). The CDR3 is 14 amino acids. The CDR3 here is CASSVTSNTGELFF.

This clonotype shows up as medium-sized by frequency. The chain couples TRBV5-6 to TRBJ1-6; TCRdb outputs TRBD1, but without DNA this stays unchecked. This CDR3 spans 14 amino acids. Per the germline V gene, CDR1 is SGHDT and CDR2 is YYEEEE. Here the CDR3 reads CASSLRGRGSPLHF.

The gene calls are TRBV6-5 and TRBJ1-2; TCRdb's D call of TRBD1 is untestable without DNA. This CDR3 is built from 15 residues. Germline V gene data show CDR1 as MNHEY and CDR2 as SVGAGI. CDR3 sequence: CASRPTGGGSYGYTF.

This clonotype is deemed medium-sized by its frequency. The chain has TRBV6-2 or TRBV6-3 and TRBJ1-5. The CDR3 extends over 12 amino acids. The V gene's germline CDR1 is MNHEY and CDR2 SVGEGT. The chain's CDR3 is CASSYSHQPQHF.

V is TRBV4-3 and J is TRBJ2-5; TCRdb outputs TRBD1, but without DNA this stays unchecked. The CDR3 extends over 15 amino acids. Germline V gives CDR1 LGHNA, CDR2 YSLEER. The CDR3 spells CASSQDVQGWETQYF.

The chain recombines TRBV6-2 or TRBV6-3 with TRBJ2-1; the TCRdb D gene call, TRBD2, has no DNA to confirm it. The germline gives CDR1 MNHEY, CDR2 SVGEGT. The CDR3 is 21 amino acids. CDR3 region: CASSPPGLAGGQIGSYNEQFF.

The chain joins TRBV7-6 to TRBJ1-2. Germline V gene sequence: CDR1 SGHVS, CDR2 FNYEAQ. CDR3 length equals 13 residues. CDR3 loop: CASSFGGSEGYTF.

The CDR3 here is CASSPGQGGNYGYTF. V gene TRBV18 combines with J gene TRBJ1-2; the TRBD1 assignment by TCRdb is unverifiable without DNA. The CDR3 totals 15 residues. CDR1 is KGHSH and CDR2 is LQKENI in the germline V gene.

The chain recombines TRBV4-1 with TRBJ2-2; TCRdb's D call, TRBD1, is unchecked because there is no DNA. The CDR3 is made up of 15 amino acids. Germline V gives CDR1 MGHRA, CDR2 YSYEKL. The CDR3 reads CASSQAGQGPGELFF.

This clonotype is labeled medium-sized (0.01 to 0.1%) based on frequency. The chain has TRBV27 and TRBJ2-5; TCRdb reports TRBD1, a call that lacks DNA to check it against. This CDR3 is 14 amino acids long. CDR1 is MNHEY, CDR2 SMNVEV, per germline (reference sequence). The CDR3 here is CASNRDGPGGTQYF.

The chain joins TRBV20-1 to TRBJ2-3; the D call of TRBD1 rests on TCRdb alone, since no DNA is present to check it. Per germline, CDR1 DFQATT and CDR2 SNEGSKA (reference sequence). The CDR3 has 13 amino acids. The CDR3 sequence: CSGGQGNPGTQYF.

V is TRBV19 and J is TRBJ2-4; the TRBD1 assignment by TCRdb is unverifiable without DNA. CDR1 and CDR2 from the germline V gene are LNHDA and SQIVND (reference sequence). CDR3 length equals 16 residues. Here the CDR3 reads CASSIIPGQGVNIQYF. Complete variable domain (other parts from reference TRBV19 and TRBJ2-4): DGGITQSPKYLFRKEGQNVTLSCEQNLNHDAMYWYRQDPGQGLRLIYYSQIVNDFQKGDIAEGYSVSREKKESFPLTVTSAQKNPTAFYLCASSIIPGQGVNIQYFGAGTRLSVL.

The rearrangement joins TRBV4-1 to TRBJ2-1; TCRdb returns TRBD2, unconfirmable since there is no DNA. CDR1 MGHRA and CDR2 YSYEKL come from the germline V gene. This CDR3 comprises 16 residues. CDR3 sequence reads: CASSRQTSGGYNEQFF.

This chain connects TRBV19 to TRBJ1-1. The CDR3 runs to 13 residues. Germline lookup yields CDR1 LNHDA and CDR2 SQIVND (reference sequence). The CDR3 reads CASSMVGNTEAFF.

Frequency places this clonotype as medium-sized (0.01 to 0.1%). CDR3 loop: CAWDRGRSGANVLTF. This chain connects TRBV30 to TRBJ2-6; the TCRdb D gene call, TRBD1, has no DNA to confirm it. CDR1 and CDR2 from the germline V gene are GTSNPN and SVGIG (reference sequence). This CDR3 has 15 residues.

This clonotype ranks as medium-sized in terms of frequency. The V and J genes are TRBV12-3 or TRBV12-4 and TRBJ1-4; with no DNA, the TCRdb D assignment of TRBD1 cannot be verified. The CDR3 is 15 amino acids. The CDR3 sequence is CASSLTGVTNEKLFF.

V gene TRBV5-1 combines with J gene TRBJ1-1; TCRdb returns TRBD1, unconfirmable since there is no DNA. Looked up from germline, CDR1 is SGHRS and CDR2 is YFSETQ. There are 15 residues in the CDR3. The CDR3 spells CASSSPRGGNTEAFF.

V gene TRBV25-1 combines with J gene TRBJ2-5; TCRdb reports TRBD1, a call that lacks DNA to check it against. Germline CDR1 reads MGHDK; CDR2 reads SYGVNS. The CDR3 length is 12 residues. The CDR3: CASTPGAETQYF.

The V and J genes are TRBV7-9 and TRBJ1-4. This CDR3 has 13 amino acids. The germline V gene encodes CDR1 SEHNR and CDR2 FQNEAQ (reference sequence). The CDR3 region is CASSLVSDEKLFF.

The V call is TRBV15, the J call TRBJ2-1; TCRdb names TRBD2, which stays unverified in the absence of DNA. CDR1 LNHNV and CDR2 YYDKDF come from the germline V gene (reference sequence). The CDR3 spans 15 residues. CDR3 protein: CATSRKRTSGSEQFF.

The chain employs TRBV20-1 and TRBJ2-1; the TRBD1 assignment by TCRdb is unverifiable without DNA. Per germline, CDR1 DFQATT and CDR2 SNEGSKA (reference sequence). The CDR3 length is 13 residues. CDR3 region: CSATTWGHNEQFF.

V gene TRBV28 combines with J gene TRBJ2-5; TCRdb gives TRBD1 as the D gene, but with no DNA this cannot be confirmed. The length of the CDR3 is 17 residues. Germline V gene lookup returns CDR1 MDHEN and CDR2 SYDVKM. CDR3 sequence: CASSSQRSGGLQETQYF.

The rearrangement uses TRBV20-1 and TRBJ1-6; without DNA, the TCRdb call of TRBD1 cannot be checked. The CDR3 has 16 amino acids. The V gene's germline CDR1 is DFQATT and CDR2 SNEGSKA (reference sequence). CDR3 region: CSARRQGSSYNSPLHF.

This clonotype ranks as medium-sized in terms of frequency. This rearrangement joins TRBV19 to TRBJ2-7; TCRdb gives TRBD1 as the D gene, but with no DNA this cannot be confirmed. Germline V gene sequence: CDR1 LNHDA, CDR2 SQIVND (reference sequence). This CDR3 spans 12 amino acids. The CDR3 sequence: CASSSGAYEQYF.